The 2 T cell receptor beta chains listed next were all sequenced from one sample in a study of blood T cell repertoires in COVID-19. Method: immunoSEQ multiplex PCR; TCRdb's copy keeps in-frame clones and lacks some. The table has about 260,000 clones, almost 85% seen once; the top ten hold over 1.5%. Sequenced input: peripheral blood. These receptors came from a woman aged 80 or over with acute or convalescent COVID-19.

The CDR3 spells CASSSSNRDYTF. As DNA, the CDR3 is TGTGCCAGCAGCTCTAGCAACCGGGACTACACCTTC. The chain is built from TRBV7-2 and TRBJ1-2; D not certain. The CDR3 is made up of 12 amino acids. Trimming removed 4 bases from V and 10 bases from J, with 13 bases in between. Germline-derived CDR1 and CDR2 are SGHTA and FQGNSA.

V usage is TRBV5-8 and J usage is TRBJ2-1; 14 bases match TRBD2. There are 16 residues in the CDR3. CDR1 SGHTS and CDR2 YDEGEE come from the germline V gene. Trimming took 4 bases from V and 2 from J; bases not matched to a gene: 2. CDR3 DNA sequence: TGTGCCAGCAGCGGGGGACTAGCGGGAGCCTACAATGAGCAGTTCTTC. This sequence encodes CASSGGLAGAYNEQFF.